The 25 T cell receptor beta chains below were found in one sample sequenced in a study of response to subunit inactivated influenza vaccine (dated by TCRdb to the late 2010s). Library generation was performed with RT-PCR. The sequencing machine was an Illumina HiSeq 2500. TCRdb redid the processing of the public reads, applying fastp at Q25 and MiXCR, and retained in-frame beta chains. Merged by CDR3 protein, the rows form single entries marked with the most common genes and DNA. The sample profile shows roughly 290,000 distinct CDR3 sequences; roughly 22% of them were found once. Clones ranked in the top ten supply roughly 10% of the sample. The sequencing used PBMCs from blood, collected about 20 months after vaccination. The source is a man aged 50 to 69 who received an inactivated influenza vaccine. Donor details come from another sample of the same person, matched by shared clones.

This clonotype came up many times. The CDR3 nucleotides are TGTGCCAGCAGCTCCGGTGGAGAGGGAGAAAAACTGTTTTTT. Translated: CASSSGGEGEKLFF. This chain joins TRBV11-2 and TRBJ1-4; D call uncertain. Germline V gene lookup returns CDR1 SGHAT and CDR2 FQNNGV. Trimming left V 4 bases short and J 8 bases short, with 14 bases between. This CDR3 is 14 amino acids long.

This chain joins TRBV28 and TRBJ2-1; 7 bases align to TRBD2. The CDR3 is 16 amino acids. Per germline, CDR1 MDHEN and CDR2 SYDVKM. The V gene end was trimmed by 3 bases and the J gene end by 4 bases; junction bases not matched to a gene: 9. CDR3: CASSFPSGKGYNEQFF. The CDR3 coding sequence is TGTGCCAGCAGTTTCCCGAGCGGGAAAGGGTACAATGAGCAGTTCTTC.

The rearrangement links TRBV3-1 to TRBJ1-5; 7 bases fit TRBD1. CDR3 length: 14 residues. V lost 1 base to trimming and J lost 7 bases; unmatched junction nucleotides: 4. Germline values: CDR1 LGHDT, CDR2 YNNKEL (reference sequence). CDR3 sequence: CASSQAQGIQPQHF. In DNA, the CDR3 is TGTGCCAGCAGCCAAGCACAGGGGATCCAGCCCCAGCATTTT.

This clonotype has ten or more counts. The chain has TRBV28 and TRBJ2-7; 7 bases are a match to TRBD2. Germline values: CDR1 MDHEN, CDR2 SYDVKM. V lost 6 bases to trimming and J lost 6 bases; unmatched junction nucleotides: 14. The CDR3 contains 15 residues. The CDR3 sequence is CASSSFGGRQGEQYF. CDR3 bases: TGTGCCAGCAGCTCTTTCGGCGGGAGACAAGGCGAGCAGTACTTC.

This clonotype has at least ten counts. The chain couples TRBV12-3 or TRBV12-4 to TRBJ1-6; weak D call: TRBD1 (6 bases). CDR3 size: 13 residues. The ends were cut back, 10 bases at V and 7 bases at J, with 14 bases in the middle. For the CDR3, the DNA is TGTGCCACCGGCCGGACAGAAAATTCACCCCTCCACTTT. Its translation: CATGRTENSPLHF.

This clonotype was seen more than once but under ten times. CDR3 in DNA: TGCGCCAGCAGCTCCGACTTGTGGGGGAACACTGAAGCTTTCTTT. Its translation: CASSSDLWGNTEAFF. The gene calls are TRBV5-1 and TRBJ1-1; D gene uncertain. The CDR3 is made up of 15 amino acids. Between the trimmed V and J ends, which lost 3 bases and 1 base, there was a span of 13 bases. From germline, CDR1 is SGHRS and CDR2 YFSETQ.

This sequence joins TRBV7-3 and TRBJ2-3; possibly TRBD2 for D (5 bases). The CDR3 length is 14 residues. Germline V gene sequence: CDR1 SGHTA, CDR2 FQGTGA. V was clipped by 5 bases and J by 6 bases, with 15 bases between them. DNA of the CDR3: TGTGCCAGCAGCCCCGGACCGGAGGTCGATACGCAGTATTTT. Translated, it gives CASSPGPEVDTQYF.

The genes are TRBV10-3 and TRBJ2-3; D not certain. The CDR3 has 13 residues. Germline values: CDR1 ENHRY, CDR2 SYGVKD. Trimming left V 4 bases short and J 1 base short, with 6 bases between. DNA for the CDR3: TGTGCCATCAGTGCTGCGGGCACAGATACGCAGTATTTT. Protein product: CAISAAGTDTQYF.

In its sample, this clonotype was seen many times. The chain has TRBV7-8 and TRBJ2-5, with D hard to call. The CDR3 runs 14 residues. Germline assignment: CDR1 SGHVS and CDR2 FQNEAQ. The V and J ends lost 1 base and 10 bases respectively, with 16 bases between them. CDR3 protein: CASSLGSTRDIQYF. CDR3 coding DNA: TGTGCCAGCAGCTTAGGATCTACAAGAGATATCCAGTACTTC.

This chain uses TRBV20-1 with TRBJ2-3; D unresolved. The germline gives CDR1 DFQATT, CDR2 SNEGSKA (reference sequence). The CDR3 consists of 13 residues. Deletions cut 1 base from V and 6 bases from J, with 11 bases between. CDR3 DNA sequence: TGCAGTGCTAGAGGTCCTGAAGGGGATACGCAGTATTTT. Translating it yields CSARGPEGDTQYF.

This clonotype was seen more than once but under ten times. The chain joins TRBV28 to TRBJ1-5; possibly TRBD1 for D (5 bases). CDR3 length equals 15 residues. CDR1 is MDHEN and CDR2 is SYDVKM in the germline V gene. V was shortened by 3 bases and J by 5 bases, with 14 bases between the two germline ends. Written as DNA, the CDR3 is TGTGCCAGCAGTTTCGGCGGGAGCAGGGATCAGCCCCAGCATTTT. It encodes CASSFGGSRDQPQHF.

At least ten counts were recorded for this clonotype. This chain's CDR3 is CASSFPVTGNTEAFF. The CDR3, as DNA: TGTGCCAGCAGTTTTCCTGTTACAGGGAACACTGAAGCTTTCTTT. V is TRBV5-5 and J is TRBJ1-1; tentatively, D is TRBD1 (5 bases). The germline gives CDR1 SGHKS, CDR2 YYEKEE (reference sequence). V lost 5 bases, J lost 1 base, and 15 bases lay in between. The CDR3 covers 15 residues.

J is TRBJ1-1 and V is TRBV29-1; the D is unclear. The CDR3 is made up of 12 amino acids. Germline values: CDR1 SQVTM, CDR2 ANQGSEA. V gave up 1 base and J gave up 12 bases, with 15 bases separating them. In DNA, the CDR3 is TGCAGCGTTGAAGGCTATGGGTTCGAGACTTTCTTT. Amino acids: CSVEGYGFETFF.

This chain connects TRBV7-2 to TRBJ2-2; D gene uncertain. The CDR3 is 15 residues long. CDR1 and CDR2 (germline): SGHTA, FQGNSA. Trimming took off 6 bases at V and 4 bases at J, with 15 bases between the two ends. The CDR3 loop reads CASSLTSRVTGELFF. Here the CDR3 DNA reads TGTGCCAGCAGTTTGACCTCTCGAGTCACCGGGGAGCTGTTTTTT.

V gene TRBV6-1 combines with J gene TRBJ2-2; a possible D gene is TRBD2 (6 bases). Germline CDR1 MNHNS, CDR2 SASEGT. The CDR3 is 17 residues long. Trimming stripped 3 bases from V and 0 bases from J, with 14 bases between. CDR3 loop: CASSEGSSGANTGELFF. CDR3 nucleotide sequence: TGTGCCAGCAGTGAGGGTAGTTCGGGAGCGAACACCGGGGAGCTGTTTTTT.

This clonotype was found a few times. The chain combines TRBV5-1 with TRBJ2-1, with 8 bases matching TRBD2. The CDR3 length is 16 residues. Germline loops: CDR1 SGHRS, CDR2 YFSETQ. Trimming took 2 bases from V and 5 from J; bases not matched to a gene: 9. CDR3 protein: CASSFGPAGDHNEQFF. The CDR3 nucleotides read TGCGCCAGCAGCTTCGGTCCAGCGGGAGACCACAATGAGCAGTTCTTC.

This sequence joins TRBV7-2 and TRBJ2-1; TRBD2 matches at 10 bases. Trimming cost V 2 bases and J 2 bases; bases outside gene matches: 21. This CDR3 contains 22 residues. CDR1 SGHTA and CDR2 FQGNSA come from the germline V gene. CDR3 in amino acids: CASSLPSRLAGDLSIAYNEQFF. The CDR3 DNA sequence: TGTGCCAGCAGCTTACCCTCCCGACTAGCGGGTGACCTTTCCATTGCCTACAATGAGCAGTTCTTC.

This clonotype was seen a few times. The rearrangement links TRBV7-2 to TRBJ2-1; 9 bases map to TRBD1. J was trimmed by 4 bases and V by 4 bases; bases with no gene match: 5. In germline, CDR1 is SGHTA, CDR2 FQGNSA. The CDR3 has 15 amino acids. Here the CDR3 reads CASSSTGGFYNEQFF. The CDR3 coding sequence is TGTGCCAGCAGCTCGACAGGGGGTTTTTACAATGAGCAGTTCTTC.

The CDR3 is CASRTSGGLGNEQFF. CDR3 DNA: TGTGCCAGCAGGACTAGCGGGGGCCTGGGGAATGAGCAGTTCTTC. The chain recombines TRBV7-2 with TRBJ2-1; TRBD2 matches 12 bases. Trimming cost V 6 bases and J 7 bases; bases outside gene matches: 7. The CDR3 is made up of 15 amino acids. The germline V gene encodes CDR1 SGHTA and CDR2 FQGNSA.

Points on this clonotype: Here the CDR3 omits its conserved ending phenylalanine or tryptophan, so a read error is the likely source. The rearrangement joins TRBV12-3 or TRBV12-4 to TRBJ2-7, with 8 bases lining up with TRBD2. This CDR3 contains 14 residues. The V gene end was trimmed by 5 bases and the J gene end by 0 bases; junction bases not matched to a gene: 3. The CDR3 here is CASSPGGASYEQYI. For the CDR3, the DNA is TGTGCCAGCAGTCCCGGGGGGGCCTCCTACGAGCAGTACATC.

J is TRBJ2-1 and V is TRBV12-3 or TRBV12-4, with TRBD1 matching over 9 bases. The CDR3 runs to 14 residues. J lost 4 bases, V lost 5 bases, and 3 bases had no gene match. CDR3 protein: CASSAGTGYNEQFF. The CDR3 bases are TGTGCCAGCAGTGCCGGGACAGGGTACAATGAGCAGTTCTTC.

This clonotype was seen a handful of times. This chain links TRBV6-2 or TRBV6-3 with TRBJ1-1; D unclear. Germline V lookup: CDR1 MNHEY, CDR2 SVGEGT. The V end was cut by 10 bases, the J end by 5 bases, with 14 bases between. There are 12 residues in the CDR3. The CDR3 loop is CATGGRQTEAFF. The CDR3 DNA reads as TGTGCCACCGGAGGTCGGCAGACTGAAGCTTTCTTT.

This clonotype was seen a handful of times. CDR3 nucleotides: TGTGCCAGCAGCTTGGAGAGGGCGGGAGGAAACACCATATATTTT. Its translation is CASSLERAGGNTIYF. The rearrangement joins TRBV5-5 to TRBJ1-3; D not certain. Germline-derived CDR1 and CDR2 are SGHKS and YYEKEE (reference sequence). The V and J ends lost 0 bases and 4 bases respectively, with 11 bases between them. The CDR3 extends over 15 amino acids.

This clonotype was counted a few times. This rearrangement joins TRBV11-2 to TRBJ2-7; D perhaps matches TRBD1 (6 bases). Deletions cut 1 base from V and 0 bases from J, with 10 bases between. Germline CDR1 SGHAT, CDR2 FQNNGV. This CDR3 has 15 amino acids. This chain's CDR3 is CASSLVQGLSYEQYF. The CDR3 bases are TGTGCCAGCAGCTTAGTACAGGGCCTCTCCTACGAGCAGTACTTC.

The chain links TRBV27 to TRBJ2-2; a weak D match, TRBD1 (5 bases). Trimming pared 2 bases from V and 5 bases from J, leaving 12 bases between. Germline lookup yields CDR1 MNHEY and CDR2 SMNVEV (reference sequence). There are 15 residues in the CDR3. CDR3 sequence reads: CASSLVVKGTGELFF. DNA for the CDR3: TGTGCCAGCAGTTTAGTTGTCAAGGGGACCGGGGAGCTGTTTTTT.